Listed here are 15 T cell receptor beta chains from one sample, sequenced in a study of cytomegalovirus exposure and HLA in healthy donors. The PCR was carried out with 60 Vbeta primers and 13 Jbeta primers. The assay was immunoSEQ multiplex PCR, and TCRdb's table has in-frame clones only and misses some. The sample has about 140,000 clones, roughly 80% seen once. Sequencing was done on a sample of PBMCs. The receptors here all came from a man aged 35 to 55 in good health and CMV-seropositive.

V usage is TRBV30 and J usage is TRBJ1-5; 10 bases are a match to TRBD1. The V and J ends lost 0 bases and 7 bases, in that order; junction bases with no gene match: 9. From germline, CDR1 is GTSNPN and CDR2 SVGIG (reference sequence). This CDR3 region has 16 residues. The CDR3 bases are TGTGCCTGGAGTGTACGTGGGACAGGGGACGGACAGCCCCAGCATTTT. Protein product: CAWSVRGTGDGQPQHF.

CDR3 sequence reads: CATCLGLAEFNEQFF. In DNA form, the CDR3 reads TGTGCCACTTGCCTCGGACTAGCGGAGTTCAATGAGCAGTTCTTC. This chain uses TRBV19 with TRBJ2-1, with 10 bases matching TRBD2. The V and J ends lost 10 bases and 6 bases, in that order; junction bases with no gene match: 12. Germline CDR1 reads LNHDA; CDR2 reads SQIVND (reference sequence). The CDR3 length is 15 residues.

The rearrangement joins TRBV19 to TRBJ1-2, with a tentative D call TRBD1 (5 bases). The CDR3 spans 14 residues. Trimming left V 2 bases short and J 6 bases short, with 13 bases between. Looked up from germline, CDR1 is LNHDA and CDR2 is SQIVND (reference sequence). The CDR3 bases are TGTGCCAGTAGTATAAGTCAGGGAATGGATGGCTACACCTTC. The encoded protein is CASSISQGMDGYTF.

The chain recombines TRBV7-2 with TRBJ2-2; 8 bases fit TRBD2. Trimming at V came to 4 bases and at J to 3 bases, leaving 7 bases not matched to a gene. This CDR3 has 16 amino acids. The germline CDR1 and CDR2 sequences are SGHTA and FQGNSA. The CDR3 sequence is CASSSVAGSHTGELFF. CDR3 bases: TGTGCCAGCAGCTCCGTAGCGGGGTCCCACACCGGGGAGCTGTTTTTT.

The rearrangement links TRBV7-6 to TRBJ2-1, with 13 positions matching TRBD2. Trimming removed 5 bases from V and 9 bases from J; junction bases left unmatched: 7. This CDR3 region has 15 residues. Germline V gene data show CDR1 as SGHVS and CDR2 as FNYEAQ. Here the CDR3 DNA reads TGTGCCAGCAGCACTACTAGCGGGAGGGCCTTTGAGCAGTTCTTC. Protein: CASSTTSGRAFEQFF.

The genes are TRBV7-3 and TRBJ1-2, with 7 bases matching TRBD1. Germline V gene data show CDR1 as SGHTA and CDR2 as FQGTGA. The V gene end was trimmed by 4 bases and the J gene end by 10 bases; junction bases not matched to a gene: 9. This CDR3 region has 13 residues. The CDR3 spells CASSSARGRNYTF. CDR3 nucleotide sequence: TGTGCCAGCAGCTCCGCAAGGGGGCGGAACTACACCTTC.

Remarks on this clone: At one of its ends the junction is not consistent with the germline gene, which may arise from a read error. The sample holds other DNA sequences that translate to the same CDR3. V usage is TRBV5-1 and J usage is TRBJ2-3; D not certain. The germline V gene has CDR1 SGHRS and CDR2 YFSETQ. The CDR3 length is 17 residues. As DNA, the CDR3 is TGTGCCAGCAGCTTGGCACTGACCCCCTTAGCAGCCGATACGCAGTATTTT. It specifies CASSLALTPLAADTQYF.

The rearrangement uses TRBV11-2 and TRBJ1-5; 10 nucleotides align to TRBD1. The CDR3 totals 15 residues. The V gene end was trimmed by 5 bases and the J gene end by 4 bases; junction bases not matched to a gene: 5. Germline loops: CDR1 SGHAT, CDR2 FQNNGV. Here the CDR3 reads CASSRDRGPNQPQHF. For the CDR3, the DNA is TGTGCCAGCAGCCGGGACAGGGGCCCAAATCAGCCCCAGCATTTT. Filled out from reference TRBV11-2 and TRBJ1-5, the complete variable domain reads EAGVAQSPRYKIIEKRQSVAFWCNPISGHATLYWYQQILGQGPKLLIQFQNNGVVDDSQLPKDRFSAERLKGVDSTLKIQPAKLEDSAVYLCASSRDRGPNQPQHFGDGTRLSIL.

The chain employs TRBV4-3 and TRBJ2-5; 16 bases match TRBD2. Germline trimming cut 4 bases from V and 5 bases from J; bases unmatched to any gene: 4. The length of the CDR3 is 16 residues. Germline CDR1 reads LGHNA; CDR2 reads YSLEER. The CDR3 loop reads CASSRGTSGGAETQYF. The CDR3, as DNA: TGCGCCAGCAGCCGTGGGACTAGCGGGGGGGCCGAGACCCAGTACTTC.

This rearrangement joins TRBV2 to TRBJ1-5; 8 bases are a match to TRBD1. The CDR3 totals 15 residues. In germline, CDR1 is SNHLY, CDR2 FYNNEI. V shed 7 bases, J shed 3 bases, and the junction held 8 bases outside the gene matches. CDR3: CASNTDRGLNQPQHF. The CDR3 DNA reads TGTGCCAGCAACACAGACAGGGGCCTCAATCAGCCCCAGCATTTT.

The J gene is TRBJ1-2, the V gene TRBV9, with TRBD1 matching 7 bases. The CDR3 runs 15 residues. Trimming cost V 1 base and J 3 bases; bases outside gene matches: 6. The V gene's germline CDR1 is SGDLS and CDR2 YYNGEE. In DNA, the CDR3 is TGTGCCAGCAGCGTATATTCCGGGACAGACTATGGCTACACCTTC. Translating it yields CASSVYSGTDYGYTF. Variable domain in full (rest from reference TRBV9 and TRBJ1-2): DSGVTQTPKHLITATGQRVTLRCSPRSGDLSVYWYQQSLDQGLQFLIQYYNGEERAKGNILERFSAQQFPDLHSELNLSSLELGDSALYFCASSVYSGTDYGYTFGSGTRLTVV.

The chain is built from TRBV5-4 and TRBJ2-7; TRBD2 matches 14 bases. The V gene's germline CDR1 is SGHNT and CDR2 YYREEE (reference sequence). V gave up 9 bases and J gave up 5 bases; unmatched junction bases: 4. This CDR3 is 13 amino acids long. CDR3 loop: CATSGLAGDEQYF. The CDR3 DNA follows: TGTGCCACCTCGGGACTAGCGGGGGACGAGCAGTACTTC.

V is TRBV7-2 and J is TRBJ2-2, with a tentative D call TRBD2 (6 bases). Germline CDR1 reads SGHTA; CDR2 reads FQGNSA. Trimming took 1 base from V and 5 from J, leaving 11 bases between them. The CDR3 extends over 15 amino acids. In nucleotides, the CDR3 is TGTGCCAGCAGCTTAGGGGGGACTTTGACCGGGGAGCTGTTTTTT. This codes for CASSLGGTLTGELFF.

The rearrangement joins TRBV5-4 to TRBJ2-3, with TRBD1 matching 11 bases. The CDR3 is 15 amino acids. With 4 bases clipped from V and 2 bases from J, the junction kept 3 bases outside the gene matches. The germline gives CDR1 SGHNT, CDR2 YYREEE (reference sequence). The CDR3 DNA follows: TGTGCCAGCAGCCGGGACAGGGGGTACACAGATACGCAGTATTTT. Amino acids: CASSRDRGYTDTQYF.

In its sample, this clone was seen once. This CDR3 reads CSVWGGASNTEAFF. For the CDR3, the DNA is TGCAGCGTGTGGGGGGGCGCATCAAACACTGAAGCTTTCTTT. This chain joins TRBV29-1 and TRBJ1-1; possible D gene TRBD1, 6 bases. The CDR3 spans 14 residues. Germline V gene data show CDR1 as SQVTM and CDR2 as ANQGSEA. V lost 6 bases to trimming and J lost 2 bases, with 16 bases between them. Complete variable domain (other parts from reference TRBV29-1 and TRBJ1-1): SAVISQKPSRDICQRGTSLTIQCQVDSQVTMMFWYRQQPGQSLTLIATANQGSEATYESGFVIDKFPISRPNLTFSTLTVSNMSPEDSSIYLCSVWGGASNTEAFFGQGTRLTVV.